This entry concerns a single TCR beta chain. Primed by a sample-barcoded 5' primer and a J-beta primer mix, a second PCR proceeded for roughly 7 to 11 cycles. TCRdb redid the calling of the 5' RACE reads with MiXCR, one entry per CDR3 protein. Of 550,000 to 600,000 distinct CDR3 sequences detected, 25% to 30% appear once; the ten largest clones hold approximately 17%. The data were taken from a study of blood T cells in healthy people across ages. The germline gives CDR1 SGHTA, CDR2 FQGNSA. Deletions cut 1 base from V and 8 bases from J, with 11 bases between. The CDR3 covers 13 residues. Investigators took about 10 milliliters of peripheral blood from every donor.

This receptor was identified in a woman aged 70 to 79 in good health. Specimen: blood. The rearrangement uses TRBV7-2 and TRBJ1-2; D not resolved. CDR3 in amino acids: CASSLGERAGYTF. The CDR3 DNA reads TGTGCCAGCAGCTTAGGGGAGAGGGCCGGCTACACCTTC.